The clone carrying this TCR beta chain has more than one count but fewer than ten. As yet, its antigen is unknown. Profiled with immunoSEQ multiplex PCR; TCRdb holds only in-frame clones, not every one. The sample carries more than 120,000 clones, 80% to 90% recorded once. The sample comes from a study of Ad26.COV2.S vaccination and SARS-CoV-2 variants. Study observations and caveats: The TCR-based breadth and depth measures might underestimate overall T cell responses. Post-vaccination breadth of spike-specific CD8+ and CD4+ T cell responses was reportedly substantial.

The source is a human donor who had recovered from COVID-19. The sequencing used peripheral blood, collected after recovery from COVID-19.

CDR3 nucleotide sequence: TGCGCCAGCAGCCCATCCCCGGAGGCCGCTCGGGGACCCCTCCACTTT. Its translation: CASSPSPEAARGPLHF. The genes are TRBV4-1 and TRBJ1-6; D not certain. The CDR3 is 16 amino acids. CDR1 and CDR2 from the germline V gene are MGHRA and YSYEKL. Trimming stripped 4 bases from V and 12 bases from J, with 22 bases between.